In its sample, the clone carrying this T cell receptor (beta chain) was seen a few times. Antigen: not known. These data are taken from a study of chemoradiotherapy in HPV16-positive cancers. Study as a whole: Candidate HPV-specific clones and shared TCR motifs came from a couple of HPV16-positive patients. Study results and caveats: For HPV16-positive patients, expanding HPV-responsive T cells associated with longer recurrence-free survival. Candidate HPV-specific clones and E7-related TCR motifs grew in tumor during treatment.

Libraries were prepared by immunoSEQ multiplex PCR; TCRdb keeps only in-frame clonotypes and omits some of them. This table holds some 2,000 clones, approximately 90% found once. Germline V CDR1 and CDR2: LNHDA, SQIVND (reference sequence). The CDR3 runs to 16 residues. Trimming took 0 bases from V and 8 from J; bases not matched to a gene: 4. This TCR was sampled from a human donor with HPV-associated anogenital cancer. The chain is built from TRBV19 and TRBJ2-1; TRBD2 agrees at 13 bases. Sequences were derived from tumor tissue, sampled from a patient who underwent chemoradiotherapy. The chain's CDR3 is CASSIELAGGWDEQFF. CDR3 coding DNA: TGTGCCAGTAGTATAGAACTAGCGGGGGGGTGGGATGAGCAGTTCTTC.